This TCR beta chain was recovered during a study of beta chain features in type 1 diabetes. Whole-study findings and limits: The naive, central memory and Treg TCRB repertoires of patients appeared to be more similar to one another than those of healthy donors. Moderate yet significant TCRB CDR3 shortening was seen in Type 1 diabetes patients in all four CD4+ subsets. More deletions and fewer insertions at VDJ junctions were seen in type 1 diabetes patients.

Germline V CDR1 and CDR2: SQVTM, ANQGSEA. Unmatched junction bases numbered 11, after V lost 7 bases and J lost 4 bases. There are 14 residues in the CDR3. Reverse transcription of all isolated RNA meant that expressed TCRB transcripts were sequenced. Each sample of naive, central memory or regulatory T cells had, on average, approximately 3.5 million reads. Sequencing used immunoSEQ multiplex PCR; TCRdb keeps in-frame clones, though not all of them. Of 680,000 or so clones listed, about an eighth are singletons. Isolation of CD4+ naive, central memory, regulatory and stem cell-like memory cells was achieved by sorting via CD45RO/CCR7/CD25/CD127/CD95/CD27. Turning to this clone: Antigen specificity is unknown.

The origin of this receptor is a man between 18 and 29 years old with type 1 diabetes. The V call is TRBV29-1, the J call TRBJ2-7, with 9 positions matching TRBD1. Material for sequencing was naive CD4+ T cells from blood. The CDR3 DNA follows: TGCAGCGGAGGTCTCGGGACAGGGCCATACGAGCAGTACTTC. Encoded protein: CSGGLGTGPYEQYF.